Listed below are T cell receptor beta chains from one sample, sequenced in a study of cytomegalovirus exposure and HLA in healthy donors. TCRdb's table, derived via immunoSEQ multiplex PCR, lists solely in-frame clones and lacks some. The sample lists approximately 160,000 clones; roughly 72% were seen once. The sample taken for sequencing was PBMCs. The receptors stem from a woman aged 40 to 55 in good health and CMV-seronegative. CDR3s leave out the opening cysteine and the closing phenylalanine or tryptophan.

J gene: TRBJ2-1; V gene: TRBV11-3; CDR3 protein: ASSATTDSYNEQF
J gene: TRBJ2-2; V gene: TRBV11-2; CDR3 protein: ASSFNRNTGELF
J gene: TRBJ2-7; V gene: TRBV10-3; CDR3 protein: AISVRLENEQY
J gene: TRBJ2-1; V gene: TRBV7-9; CDR3 protein: ASSYANSGWSYNEQF
J gene: TRBJ2-2; V gene: TRBV11-2; CDR3 protein: ASSLELRTSGTGELF
J gene: TRBJ2-7; V gene: TRBV11-3; CDR3 protein: ASSLGGSSYEQY
J gene: TRBJ2-7; V gene: TRBV9; CDR3 protein: ASSVGQTGVYEQY
J gene: TRBJ2-7; V gene: TRBV6-6; CDR3 protein: ASSMREGLEQY
J gene: TRBJ2-7; V gene: TRBV6-1; CDR3 protein: ASRSPLATGEQY
J gene: TRBJ2-7; V gene: TRBV29-1; CDR3 protein: SVEDSRTSGGYV
J gene: TRBJ2-7; V gene: TRBV25-1; CDR3 protein: ASSEGTAFREQY
J gene: TRBJ1-1; V gene: TRBV11-3; CDR3 protein: ASSNRQANTEAF
J gene: TRBJ1-4; V gene: TRBV27; CDR3 protein: ASGSPGGGEKLF
J gene: TRBJ1-3; V gene: TRBV10-2; CDR3 protein: ASSQGTSSGNTIY
J gene: TRBJ1-2; V gene: TRBV27; CDR3 protein: ASSLRGLGGGYT
J gene: TRBJ2-2; V gene: TRBV7-3; CDR3 protein: ASQAPNTGELF
J gene: TRBJ2-3; V gene: TRBV5-5; CDR3 protein: ASSGEVGRGDTQY
J gene: TRBJ2-5; V gene: TRBV5-6; CDR3 protein: ASSFSLEETQY
J gene: TRBJ2-3; V gene: TRBV7-6; CDR3 protein: ASSLQREVSADTQY
J gene: TRBJ2-2; V gene: TRBV7-9; CDR3 protein: ASSRQGIEAGELF
J gene: TRBJ2-3; V gene: TRBV28; CDR3 protein: ASSPTSGSGTDTQY
J gene: TRBJ1-4; V gene: TRBV7-2; CDR3 protein: ASSFGGQAGEKLF
J gene: TRBJ2-2; V gene: TRBV7-9; CDR3 protein: ASSPRTSGSTGELF
J gene: TRBJ2-5; V gene: TRBV19; CDR3 protein: ASRTGSLETQY
J gene: TRBJ2-7; V gene: TRBV2; CDR3 protein: ASRRLADPYEQY
J gene: TRBJ2-3; V gene: TRBV11-2; CDR3 protein: ASTRTSGTDTQY
J gene: TRBJ2-7; V gene: TRBV13; CDR3 protein: ASSPTVVEGSYEQY
J gene: TRBJ2-6; V gene: TRBV19; CDR3 protein: ASSIGGGRVGANVLT
J gene: TRBJ2-7; V gene: TRBV6-6; CDR3 protein: ASSYSSGAYEQY
J gene: TRBJ2-1; V gene: TRBV2; CDR3 protein: ASSEAPTGLAGSFEQF
J gene: TRBJ2-2; V gene: TRBV5-1; CDR3 protein: ASSLAVYSGELF
J gene: TRBJ2-7; V gene: TRBV30; CDR3 protein: ALTGDWGYEQY
J gene: TRBJ2-1; V gene: TRBV7-3; CDR3 protein: ASSRTSGSDEQF
J gene: TRBJ2-1; V gene: TRBV19; CDR3 protein: ASSSPGSFNEQF
J gene: TRBJ2-5; V gene: TRBV29-1; CDR3 protein: SATVPGLAGRETQY
J gene: TRBJ2-4; V gene: TRBV5-1; CDR3 protein: ASSPSGRGNIQY
J gene: TRBJ2-5; V gene: TRBV2; CDR3 protein: ASRGPSGLQETQY
J gene: TRBJ2-1; V gene: TRBV7-9; CDR3 protein: ASSLGRDEQF
J gene: TRBJ2-5; V gene: TRBV9; CDR3 protein: ASSDRDRVGEETQY
J gene: TRBJ2-5; V gene: TRBV5-1; CDR3 protein: ASSLARDSKGETQY
J gene: TRBJ1-1; V gene: TRBV11-3; CDR3 protein: ASSLDMNTEAF
J gene: TRBJ2-7; V gene: TRBV5-1; CDR3 protein: ASSSTRQGAYEQY
J gene: TRBJ2-7; V gene: TRBV5-4; CDR3 protein: ASSFGGAYEQY
J gene: TRBJ2-2; V gene: TRBV27; CDR3 protein: ASSLSRGELF
J gene: TRBJ2-3; V gene: TRBV29-1; CDR3 protein: SVATGASTDTQY
J gene: TRBJ2-2; V gene: TRBV25-1; CDR3 protein: ASSVGTGELF
J gene: TRBJ1-5; V gene: TRBV6-6; CDR3 protein: ASSPPTGGNQPQH
J gene: TRBJ2-6; V gene: TRBV5-1; CDR3 protein: ASSWDNTGANVLT
J gene: TRBJ2-1; V gene: TRBV9; CDR3 protein: ASSVGSSDGEQF